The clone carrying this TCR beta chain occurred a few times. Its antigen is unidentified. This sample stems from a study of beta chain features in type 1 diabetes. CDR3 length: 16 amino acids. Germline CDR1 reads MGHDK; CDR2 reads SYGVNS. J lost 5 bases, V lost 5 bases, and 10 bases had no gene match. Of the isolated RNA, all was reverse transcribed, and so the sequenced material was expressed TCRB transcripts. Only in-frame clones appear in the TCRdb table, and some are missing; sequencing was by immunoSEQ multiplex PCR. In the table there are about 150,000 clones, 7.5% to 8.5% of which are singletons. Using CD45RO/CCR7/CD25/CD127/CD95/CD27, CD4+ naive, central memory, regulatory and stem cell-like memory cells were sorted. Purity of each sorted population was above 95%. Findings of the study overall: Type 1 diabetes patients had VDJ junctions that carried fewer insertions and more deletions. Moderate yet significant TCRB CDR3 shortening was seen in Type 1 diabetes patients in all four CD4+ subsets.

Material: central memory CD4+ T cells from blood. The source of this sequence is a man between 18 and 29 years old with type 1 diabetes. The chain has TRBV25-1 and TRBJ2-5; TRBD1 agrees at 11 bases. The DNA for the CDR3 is TGTGCCAGCAGTTTGGACAGGGGGCTCAAAGCGGAGACCCAGTACTTC. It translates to CASSLDRGLKAETQYF.